A selection of T cell receptor beta chains follows, all from one sample in a study of blood T cells in healthy people across ages. Using its own MiXCR run on the 5' RACE reads, TCRdb lists one record per CDR3 protein. The sample carries hundreds of thousands of distinct CDR3 sequences, under 70% recorded once. What was sequenced was blood. Source of these receptors: a man in his fifties or sixties in good health. Each CDR3 is given with its conserved first and last residue. A D gene is named only where the DNA matches it firmly. Clone size is given for some rows only: seen once, a few or many times, or a class if the clone is expanded.

abundance,v_gene,j_gene,d_gene,CDR3nt,CDR3aa
NA,TRBV28,TRBJ2-5,NA,TGTGCCAGCGTCGGTGGCCAAGAGACCCAGTACTTC,CASVGGQETQYF
few,TRBV28,TRBJ1-2,NA,TGTGCCAGCAGAGTCGGGGGGTATGGCTACACCTTC,CASRVGGYGYTF
NA,TRBV18,TRBJ2-1,NA,TGTGCCAGCTCCCCAGGGGACACCGACCTTAACCGGCAGTTCTTC,CASSPGDTDLNRQFF
NA,TRBV7-8,TRBJ1-5,NA,TGTGCCAGCAGCTTTCCCGGGGGAGGACAGCCCCAGCATTTT,CASSFPGGGQPQHF
once,TRBV12-3/TRBV12-4,TRBJ1-6,TRBD1,TGTGCCAGCAGTTCGAGTCCGGGACAGGGGTATAATTCACCCCTCCACTTT,CASSSSPGQGYNSPLHF
NA,TRBV10-3,TRBJ1-5,TRBD1,TGTGCCATCAGGACCGGGACAGGGTCGGGACAGCCCCAGCATTTT,CAIRTGTGSGQPQHF
NA,TRBV7-9,TRBJ2-3,NA,TGTGCCAGCAGCCGCGGTCATAGCGCAGATACGCAGTATTTT,CASSRGHSADTQYF
NA,TRBV5-1,TRBJ2-3,NA,TGCGCCAGCAGCGTGGCGGAGACGTTGGGAAATACGCAGTATTTT,CASSVAETLGNTQYF
many,TRBV14,TRBJ2-1,TRBD2,TGCGCCAGCAGCCTGAGCGGGGGATACAATGAGCAGTTCTTC,CASSLSGGYNEQFF
NA,TRBV6-5,TRBJ2-5,NA,TGTGCCAGCAGTTACTTTTTTAGCGGATCTGGGACCCAGTACTTC,CASSYFFSGSGTQYF
NA,TRBV6-1,TRBJ2-5,NA,TGTGCCAGCAGCCGGGACAACCGACAAGAGACCCAGTACTTC,CASSRDNRQETQYF
NA,TRBV29-1,TRBJ2-1,NA,TGCAGCGTTGAAACAGCGGTTGAGCAGTTCTTC,CSVETAVEQFF
NA,TRBV3-1,TRBJ2-1,TRBD1,TGTGCCAGCAGCCGACAGGGTTGGGGCAAGGAGCAGTTCTTC,CASSRQGWGKEQFF
NA,TRBV2,TRBJ1-6,TRBD1,TGTGCCAGCAGGCCGGGACAGGGCAGAGGGGTTTCACCCCTCCACTTT,CASRPGQGRGVSPLHF
NA,TRBV21-1,TRBJ2-7,NA,TGTGCCAGCAGCAAAATATCGGCGGGATGCGTCTACGAGCAGTACTTC,CASSKISAGCVYEQYF
few,TRBV7-9,TRBJ1-6,NA,TGTGCCAGCAGCCCGCAGGGGTCACCCCTCCACTTT,CASSPQGSPLHF
NA,TRBV12-3/TRBV12-4,TRBJ2-7,TRBD2,TGTGCCAGCAGTCCTGGACTAGCGGACTCCTACGAGCAGTACTTC,CASSPGLADSYEQYF
NA,TRBV20-1,TRBJ2-1,TRBD1,TGCAGTGCTAGAGACACCGGGACAGGGGGCAATGAGCAGTTCTTC,CSARDTGTGGNEQFF
NA,TRBV12-5,TRBJ2-3,TRBD1,TGTGCTACCCTACCTGGGACAGGGAGCGGCAACACAGATACGCAGTATTTT,CATLPGTGSGNTDTQYF
NA,TRBV3-1,TRBJ2-5,NA,TGTGCCAGCAGCCCTCAAATGGGGGGGACCCAGTACTTC,CASSPQMGGTQYF
NA,TRBV5-1,TRBJ2-4,NA,TGCGCCAGCAGCTTGCAGGGAGACAAAAACATTCAGTACTTC,CASSLQGDKNIQYF
NA,TRBV7-2,TRBJ2-2,TRBD1,TGTGCCAGCAGCTTATCAGGGACAGCGCTAAGCACCGGGGAGCTGTTTTTT,CASSLSGTALSTGELFF
NA,TRBV4-1,TRBJ1-5,NA,TGCGCCAGCAGCCAACAGGCCCAGGGACGGCAGCCCCAGCATTTT,CASSQQAQGRQPQHF
NA,TRBV2,TRBJ1-6,NA,TGTGCCAGCGGGGTTGGGGCAGTCGATAATTCACCCCTCCACTTT,CASGVGAVDNSPLHF
NA,TRBV20-1,TRBJ2-7,TRBD1,TGCAGTGCGAAACCAGGGGGCGAGTACGAGCAGTACTTC,CSAKPGGEYEQYF
many,TRBV5-1,TRBJ2-5,NA,TGCGCCAGCAGCTTAGCCCTAAACGGGGAGACCCAGTACTTC,CASSLALNGETQYF
few,TRBV20-1,TRBJ2-5,NA,TGCAGTGCTAGAGTGGGGCAAGAGACCCAGTACTTC,CSARVGQETQYF
NA,TRBV7-9,TRBJ2-7,NA,TGTGCCAGCAGCCCTACCCGGAACACCTACGAGCAGTACTTC,CASSPTRNTYEQYF
NA,TRBV27,TRBJ1-5,TRBD1,TGTGCCAGCATAGAAACAGGGGGCCGCAATCAGCCCCAGCATTTT,CASIETGGRNQPQHF